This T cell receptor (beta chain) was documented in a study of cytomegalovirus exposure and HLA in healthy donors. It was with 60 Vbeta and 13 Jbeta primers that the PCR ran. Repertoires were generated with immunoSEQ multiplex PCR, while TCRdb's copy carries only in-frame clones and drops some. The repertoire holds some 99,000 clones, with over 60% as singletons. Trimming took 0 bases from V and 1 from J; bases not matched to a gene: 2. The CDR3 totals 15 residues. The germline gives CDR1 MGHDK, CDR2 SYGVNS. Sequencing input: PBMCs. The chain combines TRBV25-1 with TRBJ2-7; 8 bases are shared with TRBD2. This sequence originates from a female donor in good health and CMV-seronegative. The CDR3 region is CASSEYAGGSYEQYF. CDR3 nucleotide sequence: TGTGCCAGCAGTGAATACGCGGGGGGATCCTACGAGCAGTACTTC.